The T cell receptor (beta chain) under discussion was sequenced for a study of blood T cell repertoires in COVID-19. Overall study context: There were acute and convalescent COVID-19 samples, and they came from the United States, Italy and Spain.

Germline values: CDR1 SGHAT, CDR2 FQNNGV. Trimming took off 3 bases at V and 1 base at J, with 9 bases between the two ends. The CDR3 has 14 amino acids. The Seattle patients, enrolled during active infection, were followed longitudinally. The method was immunoSEQ multiplex PCR; TCRdb's version includes in-frame clones alone and lacks a portion of them. The sample holds some 270,000 clones, around 82% seen once. The source is a human donor with COVID-19, enrolled during active disease. The donor label of this sample is uncertain. This chain connects TRBV11-2 to TRBJ1-1, with D hard to call. The sequencing input was peripheral blood. The CDR3 is CASSFRGANTEAFF. For the CDR3, the DNA is TGTGCCAGCAGCTTTCGGGGAGCGAACACTGAAGCTTTCTTT.